Here is one TCR beta chain with its context. The data originate from a study of blood T cell repertoires in COVID-19. Method: immunoSEQ multiplex PCR; TCRdb's copy keeps in-frame clones and lacks some. The table includes 110,000 or so clones, 75% to 90% detected once. After removal of 4 bases from V and 9 bases from J, the junction contained 15 bases not matched to a gene. This CDR3 spans 16 amino acids. Germline CDR1 is LGHNA and CDR2 is YNFKEQ. Specimen: peripheral blood. This TCR was recovered from a woman in her fifties or sixties with COVID-19, enrolled during active disease. The chain employs TRBV4-2 and TRBJ1-2, with 9 bases matching TRBD1. The CDR3 reads CASSPRTGDIYGSYTF. In nucleotides, the CDR3 is TGTGCCAGCAGCCCTAGGACAGGGGACATCTATGGTAGCTACACCTTC.